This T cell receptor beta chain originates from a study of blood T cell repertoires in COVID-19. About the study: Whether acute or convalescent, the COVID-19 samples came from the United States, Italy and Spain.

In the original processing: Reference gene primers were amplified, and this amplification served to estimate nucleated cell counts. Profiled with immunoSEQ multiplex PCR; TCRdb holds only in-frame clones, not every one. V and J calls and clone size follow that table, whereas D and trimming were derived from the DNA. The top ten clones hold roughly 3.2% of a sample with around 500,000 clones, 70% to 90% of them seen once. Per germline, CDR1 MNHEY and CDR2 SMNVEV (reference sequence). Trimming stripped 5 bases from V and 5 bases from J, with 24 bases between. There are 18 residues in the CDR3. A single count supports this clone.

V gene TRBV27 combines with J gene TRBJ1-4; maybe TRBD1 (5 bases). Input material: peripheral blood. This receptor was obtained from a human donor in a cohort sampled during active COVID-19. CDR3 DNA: TGTGCCAGCAGTCCCCAACCCCCTCGCAGGGTAACGAATGAAAAACTGTTTTTT. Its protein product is CASSPQPPRRVTNEKLFF. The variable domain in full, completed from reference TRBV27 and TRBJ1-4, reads EAQVTQNPRYLITVTGKKLTVTCSQNMNHEYMSWYRQDPGLGLRQIYYSMNVEVTDKGDVPEGYKVSRKEKRNFPLILESPSPNQTSLYFCASSPQPPRRVTNEKLFFGSGTQLSVL.